This TCR beta chain stems from a study of control samples from healthy donors and cancer patients. Produced via immunoSEQ multiplex PCR; TCRdb's table is partial and in-frame only. The sample includes about 160,000 clones, 96% of them seen just once. The clonotype originates from a woman aged 25 to 39 in good health. Sequencing was carried out using blood.

The CDR3 region is CAWSKGDEAFF. The CDR3 region has the DNA TGTGCCTGGAGTAAAGGGGATGAAGCTTTCTTT. The gene calls are TRBV30 and TRBJ1-1, with D maybe TRBD1 (5 bases). The CDR3 is 11 residues long. V was cut by 2 bases and J by 7 bases, with 8 bases left in between. Germline V CDR1 and CDR2: GTSNPN, SVGIG (reference sequence).